This T cell receptor (beta chain) was recovered during a study of blood T cell repertoires in COVID-19. Looking at the study overall: The United States, Italy and Spain were the sources of the acute and convalescent COVID-19 samples. The cDNA or gDNA used as material had been derived from T cells, B-cell-depleted T cells, or PBMCs.

V was cut by 3 bases and J by 1 base, with 10 bases left in between. This CDR3 spans 15 amino acids. The V gene's germline CDR1 is KGHSH and CDR2 LQKENI. Authors' data handling: Reference gene primer amplification gave estimated nucleated cell counts. Here immunoSEQ multiplex PCR was the method, and the copy in TCRdb shows in-frame clones only, minus some. For V, J and clone size, that table is used; D and trimming come from the DNA. The repertoire holds around 25,000 clones, with approximately 81% as singletons. The TCR sequence derives from a man in his 70s with acute or convalescent COVID-19. The sequenced sample consisted of peripheral blood. This rearrangement joins TRBV18 to TRBJ1-5; D is undetermined. The DNA of the CDR3 is TGTGCCAGCTCACCCGGGGTAGCAAGCAATCAGCCCCAGCATTTT. It is translated as CASSPGVASNQPQHF.